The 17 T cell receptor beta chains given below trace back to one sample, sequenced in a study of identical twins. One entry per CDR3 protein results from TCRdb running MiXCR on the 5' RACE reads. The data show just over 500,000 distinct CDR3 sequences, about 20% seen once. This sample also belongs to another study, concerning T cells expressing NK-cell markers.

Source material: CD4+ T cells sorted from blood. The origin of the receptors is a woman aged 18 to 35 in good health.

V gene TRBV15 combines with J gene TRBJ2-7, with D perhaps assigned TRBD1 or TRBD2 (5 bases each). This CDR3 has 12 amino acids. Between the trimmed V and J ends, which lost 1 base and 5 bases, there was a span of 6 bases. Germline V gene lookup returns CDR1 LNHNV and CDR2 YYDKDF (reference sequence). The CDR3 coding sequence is TGTGCCACCAGCAGAGGGGGGAACGAGCAGTACTTC. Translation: CATSRGGNEQYF.

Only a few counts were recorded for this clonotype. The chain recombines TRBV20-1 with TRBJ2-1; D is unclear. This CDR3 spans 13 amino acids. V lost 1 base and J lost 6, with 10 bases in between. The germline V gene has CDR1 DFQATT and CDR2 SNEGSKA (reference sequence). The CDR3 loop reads CSARAGRTNEQFF. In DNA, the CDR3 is TGCAGTGCTAGAGCTGGTCGTACCAATGAGCAGTTCTTC.

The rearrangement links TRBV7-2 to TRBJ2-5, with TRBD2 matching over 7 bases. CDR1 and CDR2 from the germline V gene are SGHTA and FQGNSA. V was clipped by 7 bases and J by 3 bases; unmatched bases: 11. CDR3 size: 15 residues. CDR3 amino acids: CASTPGLAVKETQYF. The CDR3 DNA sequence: TGTGCCAGCACTCCCGGGCTAGCGGTTAAAGAGACCCAGTACTTC.

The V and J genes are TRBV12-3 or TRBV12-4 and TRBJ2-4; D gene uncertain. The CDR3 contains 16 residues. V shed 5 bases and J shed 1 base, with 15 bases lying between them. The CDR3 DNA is TGTGCCAGCAGTCCCTGGCTCCTGGGGGCCAAAAACATTCAGTACTTC. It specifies CASSPWLLGAKNIQYF.

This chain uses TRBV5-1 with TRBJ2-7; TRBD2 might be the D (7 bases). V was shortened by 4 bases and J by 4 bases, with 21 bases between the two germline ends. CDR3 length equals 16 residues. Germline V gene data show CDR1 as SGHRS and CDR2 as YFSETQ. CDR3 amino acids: CASSPGGAGAIYEQYF. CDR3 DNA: TGCGCCAGCAGCCCCGGGGGTGCGGGGGCGATATACGAGCAGTACTTC.

CDR3 protein: CASSLIAGGPAYEQYF. The CDR3 nucleotides read TGTGCCAGCAGCTTAATAGCGGGAGGGCCTGCCTACGAGCAGTACTTC. The genes are TRBV7-2 and TRBJ2-7; 11 bases agree with TRBD2. CDR1 and CDR2 (germline): SGHTA, FQGNSA. This CDR3 contains 16 residues. Trimming removed 2 bases from V and 2 bases from J; junction bases left unmatched: 5.

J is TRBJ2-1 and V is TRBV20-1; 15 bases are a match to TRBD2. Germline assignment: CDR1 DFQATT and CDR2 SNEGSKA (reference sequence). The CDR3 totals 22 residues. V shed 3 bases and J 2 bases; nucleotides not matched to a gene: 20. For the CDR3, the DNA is TGCAGTGCTAGGGTATTGGGAGGAAGGACTAGCGGGAGGGTAGTGGCCTACAATGAGCAGTTCTTC. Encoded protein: CSARVLGGRTSGRVVAYNEQFF.

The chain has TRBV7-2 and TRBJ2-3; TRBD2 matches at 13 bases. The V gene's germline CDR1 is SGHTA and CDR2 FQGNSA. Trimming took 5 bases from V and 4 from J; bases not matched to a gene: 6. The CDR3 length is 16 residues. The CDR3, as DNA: TGTGCCAGCAGCCTCGGACTAGCGGGAGAATCAGATACGCAGTATTTT. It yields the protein CASSLGLAGESDTQYF.

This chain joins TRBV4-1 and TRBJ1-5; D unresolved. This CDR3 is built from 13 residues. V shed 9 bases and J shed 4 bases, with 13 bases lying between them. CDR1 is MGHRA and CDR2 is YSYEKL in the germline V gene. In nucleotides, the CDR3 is TGCGCCAGGACGCGACGGAGTAATCAGCCCCAGCATTTT. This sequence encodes CARTRRSNQPQHF.

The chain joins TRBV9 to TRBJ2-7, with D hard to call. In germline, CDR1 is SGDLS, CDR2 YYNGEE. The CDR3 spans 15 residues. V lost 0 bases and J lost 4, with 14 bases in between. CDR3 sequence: CASSVAGQEWYEQYF. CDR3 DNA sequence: TGTGCCAGCAGCGTAGCCGGGCAGGAGTGGTACGAGCAGTACTTC.

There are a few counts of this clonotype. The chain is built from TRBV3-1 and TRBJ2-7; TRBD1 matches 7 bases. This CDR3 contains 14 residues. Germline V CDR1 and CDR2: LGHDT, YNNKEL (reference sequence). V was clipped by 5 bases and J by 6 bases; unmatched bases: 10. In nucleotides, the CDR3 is TGTGCCAGCAGCTACTTACAGGGGTCGGGCGAGCAGTACTTC. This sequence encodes CASSYLQGSGEQYF.

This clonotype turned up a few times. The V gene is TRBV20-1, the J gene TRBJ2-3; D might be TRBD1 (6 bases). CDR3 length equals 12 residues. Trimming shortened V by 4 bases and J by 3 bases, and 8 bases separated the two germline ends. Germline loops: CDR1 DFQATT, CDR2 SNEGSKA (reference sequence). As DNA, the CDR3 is TGCAGTGCTACGGGACATACAGATACGCAGTATTTT. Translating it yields CSATGHTDTQYF.

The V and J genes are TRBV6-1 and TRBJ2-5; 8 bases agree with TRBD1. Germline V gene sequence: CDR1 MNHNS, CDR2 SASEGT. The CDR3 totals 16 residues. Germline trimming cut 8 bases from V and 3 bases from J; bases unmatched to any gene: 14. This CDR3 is CASRRGRVYREETQYF. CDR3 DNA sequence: TGTGCCAGCCGCAGGGGGCGGGTCTATAGGGAAGAGACCCAGTACTTC.

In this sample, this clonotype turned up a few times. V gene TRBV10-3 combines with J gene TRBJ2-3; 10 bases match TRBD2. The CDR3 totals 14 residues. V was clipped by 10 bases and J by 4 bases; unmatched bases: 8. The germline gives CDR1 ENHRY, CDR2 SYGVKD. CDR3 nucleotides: TGTGCCACCAGGCCGGGACTAGCGTCAGATACGCAGTATTTT. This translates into CATRPGLASDTQYF.

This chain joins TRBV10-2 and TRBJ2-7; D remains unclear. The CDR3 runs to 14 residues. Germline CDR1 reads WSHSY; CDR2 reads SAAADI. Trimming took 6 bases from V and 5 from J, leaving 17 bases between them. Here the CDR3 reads CASRWAGVIDEQYF. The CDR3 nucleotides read TGCGCCAGCAGATGGGCTGGGGTTATCGACGAGCAGTACTTC.

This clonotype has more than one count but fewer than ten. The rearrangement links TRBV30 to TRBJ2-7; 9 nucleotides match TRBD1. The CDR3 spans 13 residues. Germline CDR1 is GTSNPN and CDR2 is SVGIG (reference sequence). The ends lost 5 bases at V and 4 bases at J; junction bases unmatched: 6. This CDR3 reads CAWAVTGGYEQYF. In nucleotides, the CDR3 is TGTGCCTGGGCAGTGACAGGGGGTTACGAGCAGTACTTC.

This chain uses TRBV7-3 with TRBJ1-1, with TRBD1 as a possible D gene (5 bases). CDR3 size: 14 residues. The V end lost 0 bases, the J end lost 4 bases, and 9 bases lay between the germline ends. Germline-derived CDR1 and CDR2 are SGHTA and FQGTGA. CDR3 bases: TGTGCCAGCAGCTTAACAGAGGGGATCACTGAAGCTTTCTTT. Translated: CASSLTEGITEAFF. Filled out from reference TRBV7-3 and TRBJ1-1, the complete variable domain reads GAGVSQTPSNKVTEKGKYVELRCDPISGHTALYWYRQSLGQGPEFLIYFQGTGAADDSGLPNDRFFAVRPEGSVSTLKIQRTERGDSAVYLCASSLTEGITEAFFGQGTRLTVV.